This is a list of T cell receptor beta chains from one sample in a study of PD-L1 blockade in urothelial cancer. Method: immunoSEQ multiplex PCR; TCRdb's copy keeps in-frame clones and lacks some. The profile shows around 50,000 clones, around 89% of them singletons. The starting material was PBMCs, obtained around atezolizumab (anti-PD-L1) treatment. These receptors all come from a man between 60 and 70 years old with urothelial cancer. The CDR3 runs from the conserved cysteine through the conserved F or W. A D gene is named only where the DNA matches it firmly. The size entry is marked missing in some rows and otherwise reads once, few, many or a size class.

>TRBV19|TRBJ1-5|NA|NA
TGTGCCAGTACCTCGGGGACACCGAATCAGCCCCAGCATTTT
CASTSGTPNQPQHF
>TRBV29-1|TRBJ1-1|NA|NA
TGCAGCGTTCTAGACAGGACTGAAGCTTTCTTT
CSVLDRTEAFF
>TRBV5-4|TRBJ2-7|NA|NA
TGTGCCAGCAGCCAGGGGTCAGGGCCGCCGGGGGAGCAGTACTTC
CASSQGSGPPGEQYF
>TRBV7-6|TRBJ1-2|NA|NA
TGTGCCAGCAGCCCAAGCGGGGGAGACCTCTATGGCTACACCTTC
CASSPSGGDLYGYTF
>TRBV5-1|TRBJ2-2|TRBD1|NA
TGCGCCAGCAGCCAGACAGGGGGCTCAGTCGGGGAGCTGTTTTTT
CASSQTGGSVGELFF
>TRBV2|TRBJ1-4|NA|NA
TGTGCCAGCGAGGCCCCCAATGAAAAACTGTTTTTT
CASEAPNEKLFF
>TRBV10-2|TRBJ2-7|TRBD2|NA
TGCGCCAGCAGATATAGCGGGGGATTCTCCTACGAGCAGTACTTC
CASRYSGGFSYEQYF
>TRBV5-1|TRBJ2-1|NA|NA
TGCGCCAGCAGCTTGGCAGACGACTGGGAGCAGTTCTTC
CASSLADDWEQFF
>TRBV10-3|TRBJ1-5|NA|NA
TGTGCCATCAGTGAGTCAGGGGGGGGGCCCCAGCATTTT
CAISESGGGPQHF
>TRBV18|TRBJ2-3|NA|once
TGTGCCAGCTCACCAACAGGGACCCCAGATACGCAGTATTTT
CASSPTGTPDTQYF
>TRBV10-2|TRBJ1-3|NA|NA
TGCGCCAGCAGTGAGCAGGGAAGGTCTGGAAACACCATATATTTT
CASSEQGRSGNTIYF